This T cell receptor (beta chain) was obtained from a study of PD-L1 blockade in urothelial cancer. Sequencing used immunoSEQ multiplex PCR; TCRdb keeps in-frame clones, though not all of them. The sample has some 110,000 clones; around 89% are singletons. The time point is: peripheral blood 6 weeks after treatment start. Each patient gave between 1 and 8 samples of peripheral blood mononuclear cells, which were collected pretreatment and during treatment. This CDR3 has 17 residues. V was clipped by 5 bases and J by 2 bases; unmatched bases: 11. Germline CDR1 is SGHTA and CDR2 is FQGNSA. V is TRBV7-2 and J is TRBJ2-3, with TRBD2 matching over 9 bases. The starting material was PBMCs, obtained around atezolizumab (anti-PD-L1) treatment. This receptor was identified in a man in his sixties with urothelial cancer. The CDR3: CASSPIGAGGSTDTQYF. Written as DNA, the CDR3 is TGTGCCAGCAGCCCGATCGGAGCGGGGGGATCCACAGATACGCAGTATTTT.